This is a list of T cell receptor beta chains from one sample in a study of control samples from healthy donors and cancer patients. Libraries were prepared by immunoSEQ multiplex PCR; TCRdb keeps only in-frame clonotypes and omits some of them. The table lists 60,000 to 75,000 clones, around 80% of them singletons, with around 16% in the top ten. The sequencing sample was made of blood. The receptors were sampled from a man in his 60s in good health. The CDR3 runs from the conserved cysteine through the conserved F or W. The order of the fields is V gene, clone size, J gene, D gene, CDR3 DNA, CDR3 protein. The D gene is left open where the match is weak. Clone size appears in some rows only: once, few, many, or a class for an expanded clone.

TRBV6-5,NA,TRBJ1-6,NA,TGTGCCAGCACCCTTTTAGGGGTCGATTCACCCCTCCACTTT,CASTLLGVDSPLHF
TRBV12-3/TRBV12-4,NA,TRBJ2-5,NA,TGTGCCAGCAGCTCCAGTACGGCCCAGTACTTC,CASSSSTAQYF
TRBV7-2,NA,TRBJ2-5,NA,TGTGCCAGCAGCTTAGAGCGGAAGACCCAGTACTTC,CASSLERKTQYF
TRBV2,NA,TRBJ1-4,TRBD1,TGTGCCAGCAGCCCCGACAGGGGGAATGAAAAACTGTTTTTT,CASSPDRGNEKLFF
TRBV19,NA,TRBJ1-1,NA,TGTGCCAGTAGTATTAACCCCAGAGAAAGAGCTTTCTTT,CASSINPRERAFF
TRBV5-4,NA,TRBJ1-1,TRBD1,TGTGCCAGCAGCTTCCCCCATGGACAGGGGAACACTGAAGCTTTCTTT,CASSFPHGQGNTEAFF
TRBV6-5,NA,TRBJ1-5,TRBD1,TGTGCCTTTGGACAGGCAATGGGTCAGCCCCAGCATTTT,CAFGQAMGQPQHF
TRBV9,NA,TRBJ2-1,TRBD2,TGTGCCAGCAGCGTAGCCGGGCGAGCGGGAGGGCCGGATGAGCAGTTCTTC,CASSVAGRAGGPDEQFF
TRBV6-5,NA,TRBJ1-3,NA,TGTGCCAGCAGTTATCGACTTGGCGGGGGAAACACCATATATTTT,CASSYRLGGGNTIYF
TRBV6-2/TRBV6-3,NA,TRBJ2-2,NA,TGTGCCAGCAGTTCAACCGGGGAGCTGTTTTTT,CASSSTGELFF
TRBV27,NA,TRBJ1-5,NA,TGTGCCAGCAGCCCCGGGGGGTCCCAGCATTTT,CASSPGGSQHF
TRBV2,few,TRBJ2-3,NA,TGTGCCAGCACTACCGACCTAACTAGCACAGATACGCAGTATTTT,CASTTDLTSTDTQYF
TRBV30,NA,TRBJ2-7,NA,TGTGCCTGGAGCCTAGTCTCCTACGAGCAGTACTTC,CAWSLVSYEQYF
TRBV23-1,NA,TRBJ1-2,NA,TGCGCCAGCAGTGGGACATTCTATGGCTACACCTTC,CASSGTFYGYTF
TRBV28,NA,TRBJ2-7,NA,TGTGCCAGCGGTGACAATCATATCTACGAGCAGTACTTC,CASGDNHIYEQYF
TRBV28,NA,TRBJ2-3,NA,TGTGCCAGCAGCCCATCGGGGCGGGTTTGGGATACGCAGTATTTT,CASSPSGRVWDTQYF
TRBV9,NA,TRBJ2-3,NA,TGTGCCAGCAGCGTAGGAGCGAGTGGCGGCACAGATACGCAGTATTTT,CASSVGASGGTDTQYF
TRBV25-1,NA,TRBJ1-4,NA,TGTGCCAGCAGTGCCGGGACTCGGAATGAAAAACTGTTTTTT,CASSAGTRNEKLFF
TRBV11-2,NA,TRBJ2-1,NA,TGTGCCAGCAGCTTAACCCGAGACAATGAGCAGTTCTTC,CASSLTRDNEQFF
TRBV5-1,NA,TRBJ1-4,TRBD1,TGCGCCAGCAGTTTCGGACAGGCTGCTAATGAAAAACTGTTTTTT,CASSFGQAANEKLFF
TRBV6-6,few,TRBJ2-3,NA,TGTGCCAGCAGCGCCGGGCCCGAAAGCAAGTATTTT,CASSAGPESKYF
TRBV5-8,NA,TRBJ1-5,NA,TGTGCCAGCAGCTTGAAGTACAGGGCGAGCAATCAGCCCCAGCATTTT,CASSLKYRASNQPQHF
TRBV28,few,TRBJ1-1,NA,TGTGCCAGCAGGGACATGAACACTGAAGCTTTCTTT,CASRDMNTEAFF
TRBV10-3,NA,TRBJ2-1,NA,TGTGCCACATCCACGACCAGGGGGGGCTCCTACAATGAGCAGTTCTTC,CATSTTRGGSYNEQFF
TRBV2,NA,TRBJ1-2,NA,TGTGCCAGTGCCCCACCGCCTAACTATGGCTACACCTTC,CASAPPPNYGYTF
TRBV7-3,NA,TRBJ2-5,TRBD2,TGTGCCAGCAGCTTAAGTGGACTAGCCCGGGAGACCCAGTACTTC,CASSLSGLARETQYF
TRBV3-1/TRBV3-2,NA,TRBJ1-2,NA,TGTGCCAGCAGCGCCGGGTCTTCCTATGGCTACACCTTC,CASSAGSSYGYTF
TRBV3-1/TRBV3-2,NA,TRBJ2-3,TRBD2,TGTGCCAGCAGCCAAGGACTAGCGACCCGCACAGATACGCAGTATTTT,CASSQGLATRTDTQYF
TRBV2,NA,TRBJ1-5,NA,TGTGCCAGCAGTGACGGACAGTACAATCAGCCCCAGCATTTT,CASSDGQYNQPQHF
TRBV18,NA,TRBJ2-7,TRBD1,TGTGCCAGCTCGAAATCCCCCCCCGGGACAGGGGGCACGGGCGAGCAGTACTTC,CASSKSPPGTGGTGEQYF